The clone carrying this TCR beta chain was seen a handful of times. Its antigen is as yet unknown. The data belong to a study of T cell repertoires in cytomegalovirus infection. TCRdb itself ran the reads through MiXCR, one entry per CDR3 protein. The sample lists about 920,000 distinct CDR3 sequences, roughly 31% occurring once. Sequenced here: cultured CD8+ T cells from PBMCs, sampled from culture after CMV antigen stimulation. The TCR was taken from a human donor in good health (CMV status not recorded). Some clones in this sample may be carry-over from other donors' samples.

The chain's CDR3 is CASSQVLWEDTEAFF. CDR3 bases: TGCGCCAGCAGCCAAGTACTATGGGAAGACACTGAAGCTTTCTTT. The rearrangement links TRBV4-1 to TRBJ1-1; D not resolved. Trimming shortened V by 1 base and J by 3 bases, and 12 bases separated the two germline ends. Germline lookup yields CDR1 MGHRA and CDR2 YSYEKL. This CDR3 comprises 15 residues.